The 8 T cell receptor beta chains given below trace back to one sample, sequenced in a study of shared clonotypes between healthy human individuals. CD8 cells classed as naive were CD45RO-negative and positively selected for CCR7, excluding terminally differentiated effector memory CD45RA+ cells. Method: immunoSEQ multiplex PCR; TCRdb's copy keeps in-frame clones and lacks some. The repertoire holds fewer than 800,000 clones, with about 90% as singletons. Specimen: naive CD8+ T cells sorted from blood. The receptors come from a man aged 25-40 years in good health.

This clone appeared a single time. The V gene is TRBV29-1, the J gene TRBJ2-7; D might be TRBD1 or TRBD2, each matching 5 bases. Trimming took 6 bases from V and 4 from J, leaving 16 bases between them. Germline assignment: CDR1 SQVTM and CDR2 ANQGSEA. There are 13 residues in the CDR3. The CDR3 bases are TGCAGCGTACAGGTGACGGGAAGGTACGAGCAGTACTTC. Amino acids: CSVQVTGRYEQYF.

The chain joins TRBV11-2 to TRBJ2-1; D not resolved. The length of the CDR3 is 11 residues. Germline CDR1 reads SGHAT; CDR2 reads FQNNGV. Trimming removed 4 bases at V and 5 bases at J, with 3 bases between. The CDR3 is CASSSHNEQFF. In nucleotides, the CDR3 is TGTGCCAGCAGCTCTCACAATGAGCAGTTCTTC.

A remark on this clone: Additional DNA sequences in this sample encode the identical CDR3. This chain uses TRBV4-1 with TRBJ2-7; D is unresolved. Trimming pared 4 bases from V and 6 bases from J, leaving 10 bases between. The CDR3 has 12 residues. CDR1 MGHRA and CDR2 YSYEKL come from the germline V gene. CDR3 nucleotides: TGCGCCAGCAGCCCCCCTTCGGGCGAGCAGTACTTC. Its protein product is CASSPPSGEQYF.

Comment on this clone: Other DNA sequences in the sample encode the same CDR3. The chain has TRBV9 and TRBJ1-1; D may be TRBD1 (6 bases). The V end was cut by 2 bases, the J end by 1 base, with 12 bases between. The CDR3 is made up of 15 amino acids. Germline V gene data show CDR1 as SGDLS and CDR2 as YYNGEE. The CDR3 DNA follows: TGTGCCAGCAGCGTCGGCCAGGGGACGAACACTGAAGCTTTCTTT. It is translated as CASSVGQGTNTEAFF.

The chain joins TRBV19 to TRBJ2-1; weak D call: TRBD2 (5 bases). The ends were cut back, 8 bases at V and 6 bases at J, with 20 bases in the middle. Germline lookup yields CDR1 LNHDA and CDR2 SQIVND (reference sequence). This CDR3 has 15 residues. CDR3 nucleotide sequence: TGTGCCAGTTCCGGGTCGGCTGGAGGCCGCAATGAGCAGTTCTTC. Protein product: CASSGSAGGRNEQFF.

This chain links TRBV30 with TRBJ2-7; 8 bases are shared with TRBD1. The CDR3 contains 14 residues. V lost 4 bases, J lost 2 bases, and 7 bases stayed unmatched. Germline CDR1 is GTSNPN and CDR2 is SVGIG (reference sequence). The CDR3 DNA sequence: TGTGCCTGGACCCGGGAGACAGGGGCCTACGAGCAGTACTTC. Its protein is CAWTRETGAYEQYF.

V is TRBV7-9 and J is TRBJ2-7; D remains ambiguous. This CDR3 is 12 amino acids long. V was trimmed by 1 base and J by 6 bases, leaving 7 bases between them. Germline assignment: CDR1 SEHNR and CDR2 FQNEAQ (reference sequence). CDR3 region: CASSLEGVEQYF. CDR3 DNA sequence: TGTGCCAGCAGCTTAGAGGGTGTCGAGCAGTACTTC. Looking up the rest from reference TRBV7-9 and TRBJ2-7 gives the full variable domain: DTGVSQNPRHKITKRGQNVTFRCDPISEHNRLYWYRQTLGQGPEFLTYFQNEAQLEKSRLLSDRFSAERPKGSFSTLEIQRTEQGDSAMYLCASSLEGVEQYFGPGTRLTVT.

The chain links TRBV18 to TRBJ2-1; D unresolved. From germline, CDR1 is KGHSH and CDR2 LQKENI. The ends were cut back, 6 bases at V and 5 bases at J, with 11 bases in the middle. There are 13 residues in the CDR3. Here the CDR3 DNA reads TGTGCCAGCTCGACCGAAGGGAACAATGAGCAGTTCTTC. It specifies CASSTEGNNEQFF.